The 22 T cell receptor beta chains below come from one sample, sequenced in a study of shared clonotypes between healthy human individuals. Using immunoSEQ multiplex PCR, the repertoire was profiled, and TCRdb retains in-frame clones only, with some absent. This sample has about 2,200,000 clones, with 90% to 95% found just once. CD45RO negativity and positive selection for CCR7 defined naive CD8 cells, a population that excluded terminally differentiated effector memory CD45RA+ cells. The sequencing input was naive CD8+ T cells from PBMCs. These receptors all stem from a man aged 18 to 35 in good health. Some clones in this sample may be carry-over from other donors' samples.

The rearrangement links TRBV28 to TRBJ1-2; no definite D call. Germline V gene lookup returns CDR1 MDHEN and CDR2 SYDVKM. The CDR3 loop spans 16 amino acids. V lost 3 bases, J lost 3 bases, and 17 bases lay in between. In nucleotides, the CDR3 is TGTGCCAGCAGTTTCCCCGCTGGGATGGCGTACTATGGCTACACCTTC. Protein product: CASSFPAGMAYYGYTF.

The genes are TRBV27 and TRBJ2-3, with no clear D. V lost 2 bases and J lost 4, with 7 bases in between. Germline-derived CDR1 and CDR2 are MNHEY and SMNVEV (reference sequence). This CDR3 spans 13 amino acids. Written as DNA, the CDR3 is TGTGCCAGCAGTTTAAGATGGGCAGATACGCAGTATTTT. Translating it yields CASSLRWADTQYF.

The chain is built from TRBV11-2 and TRBJ2-7, with unresolved D. V shed 5 bases and J shed 0 bases, with 17 bases lying between them. This CDR3 comprises 16 residues. Germline V gene lookup returns CDR1 SGHAT and CDR2 FQNNGV. CDR3 bases: TGTGCCAGCAGCCCCGCGGACGCGCGCAGCTCCTACGAGCAGTACTTC. It yields the protein CASSPADARSSYEQYF.

The chain carries TRBV27 and TRBJ2-1; D is possibly TRBD1 or TRBD2 (5 bases each). The CDR3 has 15 residues. V was cut by 7 bases and J by 7 bases, with 20 bases left in between. CDR1 is MNHEY and CDR2 is SMNVEV in the germline V gene (reference sequence). CDR3 sequence (DNA): TGTGCCAGCATTTACAGGAGCCCCGGGACGAATGAGCAGTTCTTC. The encoded protein is CASIYRSPGTNEQFF.

The chain links TRBV9 to TRBJ2-3; D is ambiguous. The CDR3 runs 13 residues. V lost 0 bases and J lost 6, with 8 bases in between. CDR1 is SGDLS and CDR2 is YYNGEE in the germline V gene. CDR3 region: CASSVEWIDTQYF. The CDR3 region has the DNA TGTGCCAGCAGCGTAGAATGGATCGATACGCAGTATTTT.

The chain has TRBV19 and TRBJ1-2; D is possibly TRBD1 (5 bases). CDR1 and CDR2 (germline): LNHDA, SQIVND (reference sequence). Between the trimmed V and J ends, which lost 5 bases and 12 bases, there was a span of 19 bases. The CDR3 runs 13 residues. In DNA, the CDR3 is TGTGCCAGTAGTGCGTGGGACCGGCGGCTACACACCTTC. Its protein product is CASSAWDRRLHTF.

The CDR3, as DNA: TGTGCCAGCGCTGGGGGACAGGCCCTTTACACTGAAGCTTTCTTT. Encoded protein: CASAGGQALYTEAFF. This chain links TRBV6-5 with TRBJ1-1; 8 bases agree with TRBD1. V lost 8 bases, J lost 3 bases, and 11 bases stayed unmatched. Looked up from germline, CDR1 is MNHEY and CDR2 is SVGAGI. The CDR3 is made up of 15 amino acids.

V and J are TRBV4-1 and TRBJ2-1; 11 nucleotides line up with TRBD2. Looked up from germline, CDR1 is MGHRA and CDR2 is YSYEKL. Unmatched junction bases numbered 4, after V lost 0 bases and J lost 3 bases. CDR3 size: 17 residues. This CDR3 reads CASSQEGGLAVYNEQFF. The CDR3 nucleotides read TGCGCCAGCAGCCAAGAAGGGGGACTAGCGGTCTACAATGAGCAGTTCTTC.

V is TRBV6-5 and J is TRBJ2-1, with TRBD2 matching over 7 bases. The CDR3 consists of 14 residues. Unmatched junction bases numbered 3, after V lost 1 base and J lost 6 bases. Germline lookup yields CDR1 MNHEY and CDR2 SVGAGI. The CDR3 nucleotides read TGTGCCAGCAGTTACTTTAGCGGGTCCAATGAGCAGTTCTTC. Its translation: CASSYFSGSNEQFF.

The J gene is TRBJ2-1, the V gene TRBV7-2; D ambiguous. This CDR3 has 12 residues. CDR1 and CDR2 (germline): SGHTA, FQGNSA. The V end lost 2 bases, the J end lost 8 bases, and 7 bases lay between the germline ends. The CDR3 loop is CASSLRGHEQFF. CDR3 coding DNA: TGTGCCAGCAGCTTAAGAGGCCATGAGCAGTTCTTC. Complete variable domain (other parts from reference TRBV7-2 and TRBJ2-1): GAGVSQSPSNKVTEKGKDVELRCDPISGHTALYWYRQSLGQGLEFLIYFQGNSAPDKSGLPSDRFSAERTGGSVSTLTIQRTQQEDSAVYLCASSLRGHEQFFGPGTRLTVL.

The chain uses TRBV27 and TRBJ1-2, with 7 nucleotides matching TRBD1. V dropped 5 bases and J dropped 4; count of bases not matched to a gene: 13. Germline V gives CDR1 MNHEY, CDR2 SMNVEV (reference sequence). This CDR3 region has 16 residues. For the CDR3, the DNA is TGTGCCAGCAGTCTCATAGGACAGGTGGGGGGCTATGGCTACACCTTC. Encoded protein: CASSLIGQVGGYGYTF.

V and J are TRBV18 and TRBJ1-1; 7 positions agree with TRBD1. The CDR3 length is 14 residues. V lost 5 bases, J lost 0 bases, and 3 bases stayed unmatched. Germline values: CDR1 KGHSH, CDR2 LQKENI. The CDR3 nucleotides read TGTGCCAGCTCATCAGGGGGGGTGAACACTGAAGCTTTCTTT. Translating it yields CASSSGGVNTEAFF.

This chain connects TRBV11-2 to TRBJ2-1; D remains unclear. The CDR3 covers 12 residues. The V end lost 2 bases, the J end lost 10 bases, and 9 bases lay between the germline ends. Germline V gene data show CDR1 as SGHAT and CDR2 as FQNNGV. Here the CDR3 reads CASSLTSREQFF. CDR3 bases: TGTGCCAGCAGCTTAACCAGCCGCGAGCAGTTCTTC.

The J gene is TRBJ2-1, the V gene TRBV7-6; D tentatively fits TRBD1 or TRBD2 (6 bases each). The germline V and J ends were trimmed by 1 base and 7 bases, with 14 bases remaining between them. Germline V gene lookup returns CDR1 SGHVS and CDR2 FNYEAQ. The CDR3 sequence is 15 residues long. CDR3 in amino acids: CASSLEASGANEQFF. CDR3 coding DNA: TGTGCCAGCAGCTTAGAGGCGTCGGGGGCGAATGAGCAGTTCTTC. Full variable domain (rest looked up from reference TRBV7-6 and TRBJ2-1): GAGVSQSPRYKVTKRGQDVALRCDPISGHVSLYWYRQALGQGPEFLTYFNYEAQQDKSGLPNDRFSAERPEGSISTLTIQRTEQRDSAMYRCASSLEASGANEQFFGPGTRLTVL.

The J gene is TRBJ1-2, the V gene TRBV28; maybe TRBD1 (5 bases). CDR3 size: 17 residues. V was trimmed by 2 bases and J by 2 bases, leaving 18 bases between them. Germline-derived CDR1 and CDR2 are MDHEN and SYDVKM. CDR3 sequence: CASSLGWGDGRNYGYTF. In DNA form, the CDR3 reads TGTGCCAGCAGTTTAGGGTGGGGGGACGGTCGAAACTATGGCTACACCTTC.

A single count supports this clone. This chain joins TRBV28 and TRBJ2-5, with 8 positions matching TRBD2. Germline V gene sequence: CDR1 MDHEN, CDR2 SYDVKM. V was clipped by 6 bases and J by 5 bases; unmatched bases: 11. This CDR3 has 15 amino acids. The CDR3 here is CASRLSSGSGETQYF. The CDR3 DNA reads TGTGCCAGCAGACTTTCCAGCGGGAGCGGGGAGACCCAGTACTTC.

The CDR3 sequence is CASSLAEEADTQYF. The CDR3 DNA follows: TGTGCCAGCAGTCTAGCAGAGGAAGCAGATACGCAGTATTTT. The chain joins TRBV6-5 to TRBJ2-3; a possible D gene is TRBD2 (5 bases). The CDR3 sequence is 14 residues long. Trimming pared 5 bases from V and 4 bases from J, leaving 13 bases between. Germline CDR1 and CDR2: MNHEY and SVGAGI.

The V gene is TRBV7-9, the J gene TRBJ2-2; 7 bases agree with TRBD1. CDR1 is SEHNR, CDR2 FQNEAQ, per germline (reference sequence). There are 14 residues in the CDR3. Unmatched junction bases numbered 8, after V lost 7 bases and J lost 6 bases. For the CDR3, the DNA is TGTGCCAGCACTAACAGGGGCCGGGCCGGGGAGCTGTTTTTT. It is translated as CASTNRGRAGELFF.

V gene TRBV5-1 combines with J gene TRBJ2-1, with unresolved D. V was pared by 2 bases and J by 9 bases, with 18 bases between. CDR1 and CDR2 from the germline V gene are SGHRS and YFSETQ. The CDR3 covers 15 residues. CDR3 region: CASSFGPPPPTEQFF. CDR3 nucleotides: TGCGCCAGCAGCTTTGGTCCACCCCCCCCAACTGAGCAGTTCTTC.

J is TRBJ2-1 and V is TRBV19; either TRBD1 or TRBD2 may supply D (5 bases each). This CDR3 is 14 amino acids long. With 1 base removed from V and 4 bases from J, the gap between germline ends came to 8 bases. The germline V gene encodes CDR1 LNHDA and CDR2 SQIVND (reference sequence). The CDR3 DNA reads TGTGCCAGTAGTATAGGGGGGAAGTACAATGAGCAGTTCTTC. Encoded protein: CASSIGGKYNEQFF.

The CDR3 loop is CASSQGTGLGANVLTF. The CDR3, as DNA: TGCGCCAGCAGCCAAGGGACAGGGCTCGGGGCCAACGTCCTGACTTTC. The rearrangement joins TRBV4-3 to TRBJ2-6; 8 nucleotides align to TRBD1. This CDR3 contains 16 residues. With 1 base clipped from V and 4 bases from J, the junction kept 3 bases outside the gene matches. Germline values: CDR1 LGHNA, CDR2 YSLEER.

The chain couples TRBV7-8 to TRBJ2-3, with D uncertain. Germline V gene data show CDR1 as SGHVS and CDR2 as FQNEAQ. Trimming stripped 1 base from V and 6 bases from J, with 14 bases between. The CDR3 has 15 residues. DNA of the CDR3: TGTGCCAGCAGCTTAGGCGGCGGTAACACGGATACGCAGTATTTT. Protein sequence: CASSLGGGNTDTQYF.